Listed here are 18 T cell receptor beta chains from one sample, sequenced in a study of tumor and adjacent non-tumor tissue in lung cancer. Three rounds of nested PCR, following a modified ARM-PCR protocol, produced the TCRbeta library. TCRdb recomputed calls from the multiplex PCR reads with MiXCR, one row per CDR3 protein. The sample has approximately 100,000 distinct CDR3 sequences, about 75% seen once; the top ten hold under 45%. No cell sorting was done before RNA was extracted from the tissue. Sequenced material: lung tumor tissue. Receptors were obtained from a woman in her fifties or sixties with non-small cell lung cancer.

The chain carries TRBV5-4 and TRBJ2-1; 7 bases match TRBD1. The CDR3 sequence is 12 residues long. In germline, CDR1 is SGHNT, CDR2 YYREEE (reference sequence). The CDR3 sequence: CVSRLNRGLPFF. CDR3 sequence (DNA): TGTGTCAGTAGGCTAAACAGGGGCCTGCCGTTCTTC.

This clonotype showed up just once. The chain recombines TRBV4-1 with TRBJ2-7, with D possibly being TRBD1 (6 bases). Germline CDR1 reads MGHRA; CDR2 reads YSYEKL. This CDR3 comprises 12 residues. The CDR3: CTCSQVTGKQYF. The CDR3 DNA follows: TGCACCTGCAGCCAAGTTACAGGGAAGCAGTACTTC.

The table lists this clonotype with a count of one. A read error is likely, as this CDR3 ends without the conserved phenylalanine or tryptophan. V and J are TRBV28 and TRBJ2-5; no firm D call. This CDR3 spans 17 amino acids. The germline V and J ends were trimmed by 7 bases and 5 bases, with 26 bases remaining between them. Germline CDR1 and CDR2: MDHEN and SYDVKM. This chain's CDR3 is CASTPTAGIQSGETQYL. In DNA, the CDR3 is TGTGCCAGCACCCCAACCGCAGGCATCCAGTCTGGGGAGACCCAGTACTTA.

The chain is built from TRBV6-2 or TRBV6-3 and TRBJ2-2; D perhaps matches TRBD1 (6 bases). This CDR3 is built from 15 residues. Between the trimmed V and J ends, which lost 6 bases and 6 bases, there was a span of 17 bases. Germline assignment: CDR1 MNHEY and CDR2 SVGEGT. CDR3 nucleotides: TGTGCCAGCAGAGGGGACAAGGACGGTTCCGGGGAGCTGTTTTTT. Its protein is CASRGDKDGSGELFF.

The chain has TRBV11-2 and TRBJ1-1; D gene ambiguous. The CDR3 has 16 amino acids. The V end lost 6 bases, the J end lost 5 bases, and 22 bases lay between the germline ends. Germline-derived CDR1 and CDR2 are SGHAT and FQNNGV. The CDR3 protein is CASSPEEYGSRTEAFF. The CDR3 nucleotides are TGTGCCAGCAGTCCTGAGGAGTATGGGTCGCGTACTGAAGCTTTCTTT.

On this clonotype itself: A junction end diverges from the germline sequence, so it may reflect a read error. This sequence joins TRBV29-1 and TRBJ2-4; 9 positions agree with TRBD2. Germline CDR1 SQVTM, CDR2 ANQGSEA. This CDR3 is built from 18 residues. As DNA, the CDR3 is TGCGGCGCAGTCTTAGGGCTAGCGGGGACCATAGCCAAAAACATTCAGTATTTC. It translates to CGAVLGLAGTIAKNIQYF. The full variable domain, in which reference TRBV29-1 and TRBJ2-4 provide the parts outside the CDR3, is SAVISQKPSRDICQRGTSLTIQCQVDSQVTMMFWYRQQPGQSLTLIATANQGSEATYESGFVIDKFPISRPNLTFSTLTVSNMSPEDSSIYLCGAVLGLAGTIAKNIQYFGAGTRLSVL.

Concerning this clonotype itself: A read error is possible here, since a much larger clone lies one base away. The genes are TRBV6-2 or TRBV6-3 and TRBJ2-7; D possibly corresponds to TRBD2 (5 bases). This CDR3 comprises 12 residues. Per germline, CDR1 MNHEY and CDR2 SVGEGT. V gave up 10 bases and J gave up 3 bases, with 13 bases separating them. CDR3 nucleotide sequence: TGTGCCATCGAACGACGGGGCTACGAGCAGTACTTC. Encoded protein: CAIERRGYEQYF.

With respect to this clonotype: A read error may be the cause here, since a much bigger clone is one base away. The genes are TRBV4-2 and TRBJ2-5; D remains ambiguous. CDR1 is LGHNA and CDR2 is YNFKEQ in the germline V gene. The CDR3 has 15 residues. The CDR3 DNA follows: TGTGCCAGCACCCAAGAATGGGCGAATAAAGAGACCCAGTACTTC. Protein: CASTQEWANKETQYF.

In DNA, the CDR3 is TGTGCCAGCAGATGGGTGGTCTCCAATGAGCAGTTCTTC. Residues: CASRWVVSNEQFF. The rearrangement links TRBV12-3 or TRBV12-4 to TRBJ2-1, with unresolved D. Trimming stripped 6 bases from V and 6 bases from J, with 12 bases between. This CDR3 is 13 amino acids long.

As for this clonotype: Its ends do not fully match the called genes, so a read error is possible. This chain uses TRBV28 with TRBJ2-3; 10 bases line up with TRBD2. This CDR3 comprises 18 residues. The germline V gene encodes CDR1 MDHEN and CDR2 SYDVKM. CDR3 in DNA: TGTGCCAGCCATGCCCGGAGCGGGGGGGCCTTGGGCAGAGATACGCTGTATTTT. Protein sequence: CASHARSGGALGRDTLYF.

About this clonotype: Germline is not matched at one junction end, which may reflect a read error. CDR3: CASILEVGYTEAFF. In DNA form, the CDR3 reads TGTGCCAGCATCTTAGAAGTAGGGTACACTGAAGCTTTCTTT. J is TRBJ1-1 and V is TRBV11-2; no reliable D call. There are 14 residues in the CDR3. The germline gives CDR1 SGHAT, CDR2 FQNNGV.

J is TRBJ2-5 and V is TRBV5-1; D remains ambiguous. CDR1 and CDR2 (germline): SGHRS, YFSETQ. Trimming left V 5 bases short and J 2 bases short, with 13 bases between. This CDR3 has 14 amino acids. The CDR3 region has the DNA TGCGCCAGCAGGGTAGGGCCTACGCAAGAGACCCAGTACTTC. Its translation is CASRVGPTQETQYF.

DNA of the CDR3: TGTGCCAGCAGTTTTGGAGGGGTAGAGGTTTACTACGGGCAATACTTC. This gives the protein CASSFGGVEVYYGQYF. This chain connects TRBV12-3 or TRBV12-4 to TRBJ2-7; possible D gene TRBD2, 6 bases. V lost 3 bases to trimming and J lost 13 bases, with 28 bases between them. The CDR3 contains 16 residues.

Concerning this clonotype itself: This may come from a read error, since a much larger clone is one base off. J is TRBJ1-5 and V is TRBV6-1, with 9 nucleotides matching TRBD1. CDR1 MNHNS and CDR2 SASEGT come from the germline V gene. The CDR3 is 15 residues long. CDR3 in amino acids: CASSETGGPNQSQHF. The DNA for the CDR3 is TGTGCCAGCAGTGAGACAGGGGGGCCCAATCAGTCCCAGCATTTT.

V and J are TRBV20-1 and TRBJ1-2; 8 positions agree with TRBD1. The CDR3 totals 15 residues. Trimming removed 3 bases from V and 4 bases from J; junction bases left unmatched: 10. Germline values: CDR1 DFQATT, CDR2 SNEGSKA (reference sequence). The DNA of the CDR3 is TGCAGTGCTAGTACGGTCAGGGGGCGCAGCTATGGCTACACCTTC. Translating gives CSASTVRGRSYGYTF.

The chain is built from TRBV6-1 and TRBJ1-1; 8 nucleotides align to TRBD1. The CDR3 sequence is 13 residues long. With 8 bases clipped from V and 14 bases from J, the junction kept 16 bases outside the gene matches. Germline CDR1 is MNHNS and CDR2 is SASEGT. In nucleotides, the CDR3 is TGTGCCAGCCAAACCGACAGGGGAAATGAAGTCTTCTTT. Its translation is CASQTDRGNEVFF.

The rearrangement uses TRBV20-1 and TRBJ2-2; D ambiguous. V dropped 2 bases and J dropped 8 bases, with 21 bases sitting between them. This CDR3 has 16 residues. From germline, CDR1 is DFQATT and CDR2 SNEGSKA (reference sequence). In DNA, the CDR3 is TGCAGTGCTAGAATTGGTGGAGCTGACCTGCAAGGGGAGCTGTTTTTT. Its translation is CSARIGGADLQGELFF.

This clonotype was detected a few times. A much larger clone lies a single base off, so this may be a read error. The CDR3 DNA reads TGTGCCAGCAGCTTAATTTGGCGTAGCGGGGGTAGTGAGCAGTTCTTC. Amino acids: CASSLIWRSGGSEQFF. The chain employs TRBV7-8 and TRBJ2-1; 9 positions match TRBD2. With V trimmed by 2 bases and J by 9 bases, 11 bases remained unmatched. This CDR3 spans 16 amino acids. The V gene's germline CDR1 is SGHVS and CDR2 FQNEAQ.